Following are 5 T cell receptor beta chains from one sample sequenced in a study of early stage breast cancer tumors. Sequenced by immunoSEQ multiplex PCR; TCRdb stores in-frame clones only, minus some. The repertoire consists of 30,000 to 35,000 clones, with around 75% occurring once and the leading ten covering about 4.5%. Sequencing input: blood. These receptors came from a person aged 35 to 50 with breast cancer.

This chain uses TRBV4-1 with TRBJ2-5; D is perhaps TRBD1 (6 bases). The DNA end lines up better with TRBJ2-7; the J call may be wrong. CDR3 length: 16 residues. Per germline, CDR1 MGHRA and CDR2 YSYEKL. The CDR3 loop is CASSQTLTTGSYEQYF. For the CDR3, the DNA is TGCGCCAGCAGCCAGACCCTAACGACAGGTTCCTACGAGCAGTACTTC.

This sequence joins TRBV30 and TRBJ2-7, with 10 bases identical to TRBD1. Germline lookup yields CDR1 GTSNPN and CDR2 SVGIG (reference sequence). The CDR3 has 16 amino acids. The trim removed 3 bases at V and 4 bases at J, leaving 12 bases unmatched. This CDR3 reads CAWRSPGQGRRYEQYF. CDR3 in DNA: TGTGCCTGGAGGTCCCCGGGACAGGGGAGGAGATACGAGCAGTACTTC.

The V and J genes are TRBV10-1 and TRBJ2-7; TRBD2 might be the D (6 bases). V lost 6 bases and J lost 2, with 26 bases in between. Per germline, CDR1 WNHNN and CDR2 SYGVQD (reference sequence). The CDR3 has 18 amino acids. CDR3 protein: CASRKWRAASGATYEQYF. The CDR3 DNA reads as TGCGCCAGCAGAAAATGGAGGGCAGCGAGCGGTGCCACCTACGAGCAGTACTTC.

The chain couples TRBV7-3 to TRBJ1-1; TRBD1 is a possible D gene (5 bases). Trimming removed 1 base at V and 1 base at J, with 7 bases between. This CDR3 contains 14 residues. CDR1 is SGHTA, CDR2 FQGTGA, per germline. The CDR3 sequence is CASSLNTGNTEAFF. Here the CDR3 DNA reads TGTGCCAGCAGCTTAAACACAGGGAACACTGAAGCTTTCTTT.

The chain combines TRBV6-6 with TRBJ2-7; 7 bases are a match to TRBD1. CDR1 is MNHNY and CDR2 is SVGAGI in the germline V gene (reference sequence). CDR3 length: 15 residues. The V gene end was trimmed by 6 bases and the J gene end by 4 bases; junction bases not matched to a gene: 12. The CDR3: CASSNANLQGYEQYF. The CDR3 DNA is TGTGCCAGCAGCAACGCAAACCTACAGGGGTACGAGCAGTACTTC.